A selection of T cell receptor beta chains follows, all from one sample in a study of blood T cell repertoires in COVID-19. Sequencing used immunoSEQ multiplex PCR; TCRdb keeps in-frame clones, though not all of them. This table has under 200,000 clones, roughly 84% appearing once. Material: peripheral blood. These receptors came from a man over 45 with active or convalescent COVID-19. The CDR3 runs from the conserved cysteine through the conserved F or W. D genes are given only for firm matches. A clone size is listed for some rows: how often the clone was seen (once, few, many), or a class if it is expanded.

CASSYSDSSYEQYF | TGTGCCAGCAGTTACTCGGACAGCTCCTACGAGCAGTACTTC | TRBJ2-7 | 14 | TRBV6-6 | . | .
CASSMYRNYGYTF | TGTGCCAGTAGTATGTACAGGAACTATGGCTACACCTTC | TRBJ1-2 | 13 | TRBV19 | . | .
CASSLDSSGANVLTF | TGTGCCAGCAGCCTAGACAGCTCTGGGGCCAACGTCCTGACTTTC | TRBJ2-6 | 15 | TRBV5-4 | . | .
CATSDNIGRESYNEQFF | TGTGCCACCAGTGACAATATCGGGAGAGAGTCTTACAATGAGCAGTTCTTC | TRBJ2-1 | 17 | TRBV24-1 | . | .
CASSWMTDSNTGELFF | TGTGCCAGCAGCTGGATGACCGACTCGAACACCGGGGAGCTGTTTTTT | TRBJ2-2 | 16 | TRBV7-6 | . | .
CASSPQLAGVSDTQYF | TGTGCCAGCTCACCCCAACTAGCGGGAGTTTCAGATACGCAGTATTTT | TRBJ2-3 | 16 | TRBV18 | . | TRBD2
CASSISREETQYF | TGTGCCAGTAGTATATCCAGGGAAGAGACCCAGTACTTC | TRBJ2-5 | 13 | TRBV19 | . | .
CASTPGGQHTEAFF | TGTGCCAGCACCCCCGGGGGACAGCACACTGAAGCTTTCTTT | TRBJ1-1 | 14 | TRBV6-6 | . | TRBD1
CASSASGVKGEQYF | TGTGCCAGCAGTGCTAGCGGGGTAAAAGGCGAGCAGTACTTC | TRBJ2-7 | 14 | TRBV2 | . | TRBD2
CASSLQGSGANVLTF | TGTGCCAGCAGCCTACAGGGCTCTGGGGCCAACGTCCTGACTTTC | TRBJ2-6 | 15 | TRBV28 | once | .
CASHRRGTNEKLFF | TGTGCCAGTCATCGACGCGGGACTAATGAAAAACTGTTTTTT | TRBJ1-4 | 14 | TRBV19 | once | .
CASSLQGEGEQFF | TGCGCCAGCAGCCTACAGGGGGAAGGAGAGCAGTTCTTC | TRBJ2-1 | 13 | TRBV5-1 | . | TRBD1
CASSWGRGTGDEKLFF | TGTGCCAGCAGTTGGGGCCGCGGGACAGGGGATGAAAAACTGTTTTTT | TRBJ1-4 | 16 | TRBV6-5 | . | TRBD1
CASSLEGGGISYNEQFF | TGTGCCAGCAGCTTAGAGGGGGGGGGAATCTCCTACAATGAGCAGTTCTTC | TRBJ2-1 | 17 | TRBV7-6 | . | .
CASSKGQLAGVNEQFF | TGTGCCAGCAGCAAAGGACAGCTAGCGGGAGTTAATGAGCAGTTCTTC | TRBJ2-1 | 16 | TRBV21-1 | . | .
CASSLAQGSEAFF | TGTGCCAGCAGCTTAGCTCAGGGCTCAGAAGCTTTCTTT | TRBJ1-1 | 13 | TRBV7-9 | . | .
CASRRGENTGELFF | TGTGCCAGCAGACGGGGAGAGAACACCGGGGAGCTGTTTTTT | TRBJ2-2 | 14 | TRBV6-4 | . | .
CASSYRRNYGYTF | TGTGCCAGCAGTTACCGGCGGAACTATGGCTACACCTTC | TRBJ1-2 | 13 | TRBV6-5 | once | .
CASSEQGGNYEQYF | TGTGCCAGCAGTGAACAGGGAGGGAACTACGAGCAGTACTTC | TRBJ2-7 | 14 | TRBV2 | . | TRBD2
CASSRTGGANQPQHF | TGTGCCAGCAGCCGTACAGGGGGCGCGAATCAGCCCCAGCATTTT | TRBJ1-5 | 15 | TRBV5-8 | once | TRBD1
CASSPPTGQDTEAFF | TGTGCCAGCAGTCCCCCGACAGGGCAGGACACTGAAGCTTTCTTT | TRBJ1-1 | 15 | TRBV6-5 | . | TRBD1
CASSVAGGGNTEAFF | TGTGCCAGCAGCGTCGCGGGGGGAGGGAACACTGAAGCTTTCTTT | TRBJ1-1 | 15 | TRBV9 | . | .
CASSAGTDTEAFF | TGTGCCAGCAGCGCGGGGACAGACACTGAAGCTTTCTTT | TRBJ1-1 | 13 | TRBV6-5 | . | TRBD1
CASSPPGLRGSQETQYF | TGTGCCAGCTCACCACCCGGCTTAAGAGGATCTCAAGAGACCCAGTACTTC | TRBJ2-5 | 17 | TRBV18 | . | .
CASSLGQGNTGELFF | TGTGCCAGCAGCCTGGGACAGGGTAACACCGGGGAGCTGTTTTTT | TRBJ2-2 | 15 | TRBV13 | . | TRBD1
CASSPGRGSITGELFF | TGTGCCAGCAGCCCTGGCAGGGGGAGTATCACCGGGGAGCTGTTTTTT | TRBJ2-2 | 16 | TRBV7-3 | few | TRBD1
CASSGGGYSNQPQHF | TGTGCCAGCAGTGGTGGGGGCTATAGCAATCAGCCCCAGCATTTT | TRBJ1-5 | 15 | TRBV9 | . | .
CASSLFTGSYGYTF | TGTGCCAGCAGCTTGTTCACAGGGAGCTATGGCTACACCTTC | TRBJ1-2 | 14 | TRBV5-5 | . | .
CANEDREDEQYF | TGCGCCAACGAGGACAGGGAAGACGAGCAGTACTTC | TRBJ2-7 | 12 | TRBV23-1 | once | TRBD1
CARFQAGFGYTF | TGTGCTCGCTTCCAGGCGGGCTTCGGCTACACCTTC | TRBJ1-2 | 12 | TRBV12-5 | . | .
CAWRTPPLRIQYF | TGTGCCTGGAGGACTCCCCCCCTACGTATTCAGTACTTC | TRBJ2-4 | 13 | TRBV30 | . | .
CASSSAGKGYSLF | TGTGCCAGCAGTAGTGCAGGGAAAGGATATAGTCTCTTT | TRBJ1-1 | 13 | TRBV12-3/TRBV12-4 | . | .
CASRPGRENTEAFF | TGTGCCAGCAGGCCCGGGAGGGAGAACACTGAAGCTTTCTTT | TRBJ1-1 | 14 | TRBV7-3 | . | .
CAIRTSGYNEQFF | TGTGCCATCAGGACTAGCGGTTACAATGAGCAGTTCTTC | TRBJ2-1 | 13 | TRBV10-3 | few | TRBD2
CASSETATNEKLFF | TGCGCCAGCAGCGAGACAGCAACTAATGAAAAACTGTTTTTT | TRBJ1-4 | 14 | TRBV5-1 | . | .